This T cell receptor (beta chain) was recovered during a study of T-cell reconstitution after alpha-beta-depleted transplantation in children. This clonotype has just a few counts. Preparation of the TCRbeta library used unique molecular identifiers. TCRdb reprocessed the PCR reads with MiXCR, giving one entry per CDR3 protein. The sample lists around 580,000 distinct CDR3 sequences, approximately 22% occurring once. Losses at the gene ends were 0 bases for V and 3 bases for J; bases not matched to a gene: 4. The CDR3 covers 15 residues. CDR1 is DFQATT, CDR2 SNEGSKA, per germline (reference sequence).

The chain links TRBV20-1 to TRBJ1-4; 7 bases line up with TRBD1. The sample consisted of PBMCs, mostly from graft donor cells, taken 360 days after TCRalphabeta/CD19-depleted stem cell transplant. The receptor comes from a boy under three years old who had a stem cell transplant for acute myeloid leukemia, so the T cells may come from the graft donor. The CDR3 loop reads CSARDRQGANEKLFF. The DNA for the CDR3 is TGCAGTGCTAGAGATCGGCAGGGGGCTAATGAAAAACTGTTTTTT.